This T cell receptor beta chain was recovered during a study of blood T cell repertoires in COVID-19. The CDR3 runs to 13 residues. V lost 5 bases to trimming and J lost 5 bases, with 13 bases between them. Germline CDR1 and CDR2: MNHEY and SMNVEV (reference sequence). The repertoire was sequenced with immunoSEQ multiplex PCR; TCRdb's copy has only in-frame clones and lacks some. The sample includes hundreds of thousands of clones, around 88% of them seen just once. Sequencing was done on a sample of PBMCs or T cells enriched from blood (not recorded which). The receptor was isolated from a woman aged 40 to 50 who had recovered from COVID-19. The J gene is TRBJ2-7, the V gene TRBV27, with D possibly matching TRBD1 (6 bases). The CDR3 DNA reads TGTGCCAGCAGTAACAACAGGGTACACGAGCAGTACTTC. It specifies CASSNNRVHEQYF.